A single T cell receptor beta chain is shown here with its context. Its cognate antigen is unknown. The Oncomine TCR Beta short-read assay sequenced DNA from cultured CD4+ T cells. One entry per CDR3 protein, called by TCRdb with MiXCR from the PCR reads. The table lists over 20,000 distinct CDR3 sequences, 40% to 45% of them singletons. Documented treatment: approximately 9-day PBMC culture with coronavirus spike peptide pools or control peptides (ViraFEST assay). ViraFEST relied on peptide pools to expand antigen-specific T cells; the TCRs were sequenced afterward. Germline V CDR1 and CDR2: SEHNR, FQNEAQ (reference sequence). The CDR3 runs to 14 residues. The V and J ends lost 1 base and 4 bases, in that order; junction bases with no gene match: 0. This sample was taken from a study of vaccination and CD4 T cells after COVID-19. Whole-study results and caveats: For convalescent patients, 304 of the 307 vaccine-specific clones analyzed were classified as spike mono-reactive. Convalescent patients showed a median about 90% of reactive clones that were seen only post-vaccination.

The sequenced sample consisted of CD4+ T cells from blood, cultured in vitro. The sequence derives from a human donor who had recovered from COVID-19. J is TRBJ2-7 and V is TRBV7-9, with 11 nucleotides matching TRBD2. The DNA for the CDR3 is TGTGCCAGCAGCTTAGTAGCGGGAGGGTACGAGCAGTACTTC. Translation: CASSLVAGGYEQYF.